This T cell receptor beta chain stems from a study of T cell responses to AZD1222 COVID-19 vaccine. Germline V CDR1 and CDR2: SQVTM, ANQGSEA. The CDR3 sequence is 12 residues long. V shed 5 bases, J shed 7 bases, and the junction held 7 bases outside the gene matches. Measured with immunoSEQ multiplex PCR; TCRdb has only the in-frame clones, and not every one. The data contain some 120,000 clones, over 75% of them singletons. The V gene is TRBV29-1, the J gene TRBJ1-2; 7 nucleotides match TRBD1. This TCR came from an adult in good health. Sequencing was performed on peripheral blood, taken on day 0 of AZD1222 vaccination. CDR3 nucleotides: TGCAGCGTTAATAGACAGGGAGGTGGCTACACCTTC. Amino acids: CSVNRQGGGYTF. Full variable domain (remainder filled in from reference TRBV29-1 and TRBJ1-2): SAVISQKPSRDICQRGTSLTIQCQVDSQVTMMFWYRQQPGQSLTLIATANQGSEATYESGFVIDKFPISRPNLTFSTLTVSNMSPEDSSIYLCSVNRQGGGYTFGSGTRLTVV.